These 15 T cell receptor beta chains came from one sample sequenced in a study of siplizumab effects on memory and regulatory T cells. Assay used: immunoSEQ multiplex PCR; TCRdb lists only in-frame clones, some missing. The sample holds about 100,000 clones, 85% to 95% seen once. Material for sequencing was non-Treg CD4+ T cells sorted from blood. The source of these receptors is a human donor in good health.

The chain is built from TRBV18 and TRBJ1-4; the D is unclear. This CDR3 contains 16 residues. Germline-derived CDR1 and CDR2 are KGHSH and LQKENI. The V gene lost 6 bases and the J gene lost 0 bases, with 14 bases spanning the gap. The CDR3 loop reads CASSPNRRATNEKLFF. In nucleotides, the CDR3 is TGTGCCAGCTCGCCAAACAGACGGGCAACTAATGAAAAACTGTTTTTT.

The chain links TRBV7-9 to TRBJ2-1, with TRBD2 identical over 8 bases. V lost 1 base, J lost 4 bases, and 3 bases stayed unmatched. Germline CDR1 reads SEHNR; CDR2 reads FQNEAQ (reference sequence). This CDR3 is 15 amino acids long. CDR3 residues: CASSLEPSGYNEQFF. CDR3 DNA sequence: TGTGCCAGCAGCTTAGAACCTAGCGGGTACAATGAGCAGTTCTTC. The full variable domain, rest sourced from reference TRBV7-9 and TRBJ2-1, is DTGVSQNPRHKITKRGQNVTFRCDPISEHNRLYWYRQTLGQGPEFLTYFQNEAQLEKSRLLSDRFSAERPKGSFSTLEIQRTEQGDSAMYLCASSLEPSGYNEQFFGPGTRLTVL.

This clone occurred once. The CDR3 is CASSQTQGPMYF. The CDR3 DNA reads as TGCGCCAGCAGTCAAACCCAAGGACCGATGTACTTC. This chain connects TRBV5-1 to TRBJ2-7; D remains ambiguous. Deletions cut 5 bases from V and 12 bases from J, with 18 bases between. The CDR3 totals 12 residues. Germline CDR1 and CDR2: SGHRS and YFSETQ. The full variable domain, in which reference TRBV5-1 and TRBJ2-7 provide the parts outside the CDR3, is KAGVTQTPRYLIKTRGQQVTLSCSPISGHRSVSWYQQTPGQGLQFLFEYFSETQRNKGNFPGRFSGRQFSNSRSEMNVSTLELGDSALYLCASSQTQGPMYFGPGTRLTVT.

Points on this clone: The junction does not match germline at one end; this may be a read error. The V and J genes are TRBV28 and TRBJ2-7, with 7 bases fitting TRBD1. The CDR3 extends over 12 amino acids. CDR1 and CDR2 from the germline V gene are MDHEN and SYDVKM. DNA for the CDR3: TGTGCCAGCAGAAGAGAGGGGGCGCGAGGAGACTTC. Protein sequence: CASRREGARGDF.

The chain uses TRBV5-5 and TRBJ2-2; TRBD2 matches at 7 bases. The CDR3 extends over 18 amino acids. With 1 base clipped from V and 6 bases from J, the junction kept 15 bases outside the gene matches. The germline V gene has CDR1 SGHKS and CDR2 YYEKEE (reference sequence). This CDR3 is CASSLSRGGSKVAGELFF. The CDR3 nucleotides read TGTGCCAGCAGCTTGAGCCGGGGCGGGAGTAAGGTGGCCGGGGAGCTGTTTTTT.

The chain uses TRBV7-3 and TRBJ2-2, with D perhaps TRBD2 (6 bases). This CDR3 region has 12 residues. The V end was cut by 6 bases, the J end by 6 bases, with 8 bases between. The germline gives CDR1 SGHTA, CDR2 FQGTGA. The CDR3 DNA follows: TGTGCCAGCAGGAGGGAGGCCGGGGAGCTGTTTTTT. Amino acid sequence: CASRREAGELFF. The full variable domain, completed using reference TRBV7-3 and TRBJ2-2, is GAGVSQTPSNKVTEKGKYVELRCDPISGHTALYWYRQSLGQGPEFLIYFQGTGAADDSGLPNDRFFAVRPEGSVSTLKIQRTERGDSAVYLCASRREAGELFFGEGSRLTVL.

The V gene is TRBV7-9, the J gene TRBJ1-2, with D unresolved. This CDR3 has 11 residues. CDR1 SEHNR and CDR2 FQNEAQ come from the germline V gene (reference sequence). V lost 1 base, J lost 7 bases, and 4 bases lay in between. This CDR3 reads CASSLESGYTF. The CDR3 DNA sequence: TGTGCCAGCAGCTTAGAGAGTGGCTACACCTTC. The whole variable domain, filled in from reference TRBV7-9 and TRBJ1-2, reads DTGVSQNPRHKITKRGQNVTFRCDPISEHNRLYWYRQTLGQGPEFLTYFQNEAQLEKSRLLSDRFSAERPKGSFSTLEIQRTEQGDSAMYLCASSLESGYTFGSGTRLTVV.

The chain links TRBV12-5 to TRBJ1-2; TRBD1 matches at 10 bases. V dropped 1 base and J dropped 6; count of bases not matched to a gene: 8. This CDR3 is built from 16 residues. CDR1 is LGHNT and CDR2 is FRNRAP in the germline V gene. The CDR3 here is CASGLAGDRGKNGYTF. The CDR3 nucleotides are TGTGCTAGTGGTTTGGCAGGGGACAGGGGAAAGAATGGCTACACCTTC.

The chain recombines TRBV4-1 with TRBJ2-7; a weak D match, TRBD1 (8 bases). CDR3 size: 17 residues. V was clipped by 2 bases and J by 6 bases, with 23 bases between them. Germline-derived CDR1 and CDR2 are MGHRA and YSYEKL. CDR3 residues: CASSQSVAGGGSREQYF. The CDR3 bases are TGCGCCAGCAGCCAATCAGTGGCAGGGGGCGGGAGTCGCGAGCAGTACTTC.

V is TRBV6-6 and J is TRBJ2-5; D not certain. V was cut by 7 bases and J by 4 bases, with 19 bases left in between. Per germline, CDR1 MNHNY and CDR2 SVGAGI (reference sequence). The CDR3 runs to 15 residues. As DNA, the CDR3 is TGTGCCAGCACCCCAGTGGGCTTTAGATTAGAGACCCAGTACTTC. Amino acid sequence: CASTPVGFRLETQYF.

The rearrangement links TRBV27 to TRBJ1-4, with D possibly TRBD1 on 5 matching bases. CDR1 is MNHEY, CDR2 SMNVEV, per germline (reference sequence). The germline V and J ends were trimmed by 3 bases and 3 bases, with 14 bases remaining between them. CDR3 length: 16 residues. The chain's CDR3 is CASSLGGMRANEKLFF. In DNA, the CDR3 is TGTGCCAGCAGTTTGGGGGGGATGAGGGCTAATGAAAAACTGTTTTTT.

This clone appeared once. The V and J genes are TRBV7-2 and TRBJ2-5, with D unresolved. Between the trimmed V and J ends, which lost 1 base and 5 bases, there was a span of 11 bases. Looked up from germline, CDR1 is SGHTA and CDR2 is FQGNSA. CDR3 length: 14 amino acids. CDR3: CASSLEFRMETQYF. The CDR3 region has the DNA TGTGCCAGCAGCTTAGAATTTAGAATGGAGACCCAGTACTTC.

This chain connects TRBV4-1 to TRBJ1-3; no definite D call. The V end lost 5 bases, the J end lost 5 bases, and 16 bases lay between the germline ends. The germline CDR1 and CDR2 sequences are MGHRA and YSYEKL. The CDR3 runs 15 residues. CDR3 sequence reads: CASSGIGRLRNTIYF. The CDR3 DNA is TGCGCCAGCAGCGGTATTGGGCGACTAAGAAACACCATATATTTT.

The rearrangement joins TRBV9 to TRBJ2-1; 10 bases are a match to TRBD2. V gave up 1 base and J gave up 0 bases; unmatched junction bases: 10. CDR3 length: 19 residues. Germline CDR1 SGDLS, CDR2 YYNGEE. CDR3 loop: CASSVTGTSAFSSYNEQFF. CDR3 nucleotides: TGTGCCAGCAGCGTAACCGGGACTAGCGCCTTCAGCTCCTACAATGAGCAGTTCTTC.

The V call is TRBV7-8, the J call TRBJ2-2; 14 positions agree with TRBD2. Germline CDR1 and CDR2: SGHVS and FQNEAQ. The CDR3 sequence is 16 residues long. Losses at the gene ends were 4 bases for V and 6 bases for J; bases not matched to a gene: 4. The CDR3 loop reads CASSYRLAGGAGELFF. The CDR3 DNA follows: TGTGCCAGCAGCTACCGACTAGCGGGAGGGGCCGGGGAGCTGTTTTTT.